This T cell receptor beta chain came from a study of blood T cell repertoires in COVID-19. The wider study: COVID-19 samples collected from the United States, Italy and Spain covered acute and convalescent phases. T cells, B-cell-depleted T cells, or PBMCs provided the cDNA or gDNA that served as material.

Per the study methods: By means of reference gene primer amplification, nucleated cell counts were estimated. TCRdb's copy holds only in-frame clones and misses some; the assay was immunoSEQ multiplex PCR. V, J and clone size reflect that table, while D and trimming were determined from the DNA. The sample has hundreds of thousands of clones; about 90% are singletons. The trim removed 5 bases at V and 1 base at J, leaving 0 bases unmatched. CDR1 and CDR2 from the germline V gene are MNHEY and SVGEGT. The CDR3 is 13 amino acids. This TCR came from a woman in her 30s who had recovered from COVID-19. The rearrangement links TRBV6-2 or TRBV6-3 to TRBJ1-1; 8 nucleotides align to TRBD1. The sequenced sample was peripheral blood. CDR3 DNA: TGTGCCAGCAGTGGACAGGGGAACACTGAAGCTTTCTTT. Protein product: CASSGQGNTEAFF.